These 27 T cell receptor beta chains were all obtained from the same sample, sequenced in a study of blood T cell repertoires in COVID-19 (dated by TCRdb to 2019 to 2021). Libraries were made using the immunoSEQ multiplex PCR assay. Drawn from immuneACCESS, this table holds only the in-frame rearrangements with V and J called that TCRdb kept. Clones are partly lost; checked studies trace under half to an unresolved V gene and leave the rest unexplained. For this sample there are 100,000 to 150,000 clones; roughly 84% appear just once. Together, the top ten hold roughly 15% of the sample. Sequences were obtained from peripheral blood. Receptors were obtained from a woman of 80 years or more with acute or convalescent COVID-19.

The rearrangement links TRBV5-6 to TRBJ1-2; D is possibly TRBD1 (6 bases). The germline CDR1 and CDR2 sequences are SGHDT and YYEEEE. The CDR3 consists of 13 residues. Trimming cost V 7 bases and J 4 bases, with 14 bases left between them. The CDR3 spells CASRRGGSYGYTF. CDR3 nucleotide sequence: TGTGCCAGCCGACGAGGGGGTAGCTATGGCTACACCTTC.

The chain links TRBV11-2 to TRBJ2-1, with 9 positions matching TRBD2. J lost 8 bases, V lost 0 bases, and 11 bases had no gene match. This CDR3 contains 17 residues. Germline V gene lookup returns CDR1 SGHAT and CDR2 FQNNGV. CDR3 nucleotide sequence: TGTGCCAGCAGCTTAGATCGCGTGACTAGCGGCCTGCATGAGCAGTTCTTC. Encoded protein: CASSLDRVTSGLHEQFF.

The chain joins TRBV5-6 to TRBJ2-7; 7 bases match TRBD2. Germline assignment: CDR1 SGHDT and CDR2 YYEEEE. CDR3 length: 14 amino acids. V was pared by 2 bases and J by 6 bases, with 8 bases of the junction left unmatched. The CDR3 region is CASSLVGGRSEQYF. In DNA form, the CDR3 reads TGTGCCAGCAGCTTAGTCGGGGGGAGGAGCGAGCAGTACTTC. The whole variable domain, remainder taken from reference TRBV5-6 and TRBJ2-7, is DAGVTQSPTHLIKTRGQQVTLRCSPKSGHDTVSWYQQALGQGPQFIFQYYEEEERQRGNFPDRFSGHQFPNYSSELNVNALLLGDSALYLCASSLVGGRSEQYFGPGTRLTVT.

The chain employs TRBV19 and TRBJ1-1, with D unresolved. V lost 3 bases and J lost 3, with 8 bases in between. CDR1 and CDR2 from the germline V gene are LNHDA and SQIVND (reference sequence). The CDR3 contains 13 residues. CDR3 amino acids: CASSMGRDTEAFF. Written as DNA, the CDR3 is TGTGCCAGTAGTATGGGGAGGGACACTGAAGCTTTCTTT.

The chain carries TRBV19 and TRBJ2-3, with 15 bases fitting TRBD2. V lost 5 bases and J lost 0; bases outside the gene matches: 9. The CDR3 contains 19 residues. Germline V gene sequence: CDR1 LNHDA, CDR2 SQIVND (reference sequence). The CDR3 region has the DNA TGTGCCAGTAGTGGAACCGGGACTAGCGGGAGGACGAGCACAGATACGCAGTATTTT. This encodes CASSGTGTSGRTSTDTQYF.

This chain links TRBV7-2 with TRBJ1-3; D might be TRBD1 (6 bases). V was trimmed by 1 base and J by 1 base, leaving 8 bases between them. CDR3 length: 15 amino acids. Germline lookup yields CDR1 SGHTA and CDR2 FQGNSA. The CDR3 DNA follows: TGTGCCAGCAGCTTAGTACAGGGATCTGGAAACACCATATATTTT. The encoded protein is CASSLVQGSGNTIYF.

The V and J genes are TRBV19 and TRBJ2-1; TRBD1 aligns across 7 bases. V lost 1 base and J lost 0; bases outside the gene matches: 0. Germline-derived CDR1 and CDR2 are LNHDA and SQIVND (reference sequence). The CDR3 is made up of 15 amino acids. This CDR3 reads CASSIGDSSYNEQFF. The CDR3, as DNA: TGTGCCAGTAGTATAGGGGACAGCTCCTACAATGAGCAGTTCTTC.

The chain recombines TRBV30 with TRBJ1-1; no clear D. The CDR3 length is 14 residues. Trimming pared 4 bases from V and 3 bases from J, leaving 15 bases between. Germline CDR1 and CDR2: GTSNPN and SVGIG (reference sequence). In DNA, the CDR3 is TGTGCCTGGAACAAGCGGGCAGGTTACACTGAAGCTTTCTTT. This sequence encodes CAWNKRAGYTEAFF.

The V and J genes are TRBV5-1 and TRBJ2-7; tentatively, D is TRBD2 (6 bases). Germline assignment: CDR1 SGHRS and CDR2 YFSETQ. V lost 2 bases and J lost 3, with 9 bases in between. The CDR3 runs 13 residues. CDR3 in amino acids: CASSLGTYYEQYF. In nucleotides, the CDR3 is TGCGCCAGCAGCTTAGGGACTTACTACGAGCAGTACTTC.

The gene calls are TRBV7-9 and TRBJ2-1; 8 positions match TRBD2. Germline V CDR1 and CDR2: SEHNR, FQNEAQ (reference sequence). This CDR3 comprises 16 residues. Germline trimming cut 5 bases from V and 8 bases from J; bases unmatched to any gene: 14. The CDR3 DNA is TGTGCCAGCAGCCCCCCTCCGGGGGGGCATGGGGATGAGCAGTTCTTC. Translated, it gives CASSPPPGGHGDEQFF.

This clone was picked up a small number of times. The rearrangement uses TRBV7-2 and TRBJ1-5; 7 nucleotides match TRBD1. The CDR3 consists of 16 residues. J gave up 1 base and V 2 bases, and 5 bases lay outside the gene matches. CDR1 and CDR2 (germline): SGHTA, FQGNSA. CDR3 loop: CASSLTSGGSNQPQHF. DNA for the CDR3: TGTGCCAGCAGCTTAACTTCAGGGGGAAGCAATCAGCCCCAGCATTTT.

This sequence joins TRBV11-2 and TRBJ2-2; 8 bases align to TRBD1. CDR3 size: 15 residues. The J segment lost 6 bases and the V segment lost 3 bases, leaving 6 bases of the junction unmatched. Germline loops: CDR1 SGHAT, CDR2 FQNNGV. CDR3 bases: TGTGCCAGCAGCTTCTGGACAGGGATCCCCGGGGAGCTGTTTTTT. Its protein product is CASSFWTGIPGELFF. Full variable domain (missing parts from reference TRBV11-2 and TRBJ2-2): EAGVAQSPRYKIIEKRQSVAFWCNPISGHATLYWYQQILGQGPKLLIQFQNNGVVDDSQLPKDRFSAERLKGVDSTLKIQPAKLEDSAVYLCASSFWTGIPGELFFGEGSRLTVL.

V is TRBV7-2 and J is TRBJ2-5; 9 bases agree with TRBD2. This CDR3 has 16 residues. The V gene's germline CDR1 is SGHTA and CDR2 FQGNSA. Losses at the gene ends were 0 bases for V and 7 bases for J; bases not matched to a gene: 9. The CDR3 region is CASSLAAGGPSGTQYF. The CDR3 nucleotides read TGTGCCAGCAGCTTAGCGGCGGGGGGGCCCTCGGGGACCCAGTACTTC.

The V call is TRBV4-3, the J call TRBJ1-2; D gene ambiguous. Per germline, CDR1 LGHNA and CDR2 YSLEER. The CDR3 consists of 15 residues. With 4 bases removed from V and 5 bases from J, the gap between germline ends came to 17 bases. The CDR3 spells CASSPREIGFYGYTF. The CDR3 bases are TGCGCCAGCAGCCCCCGGGAGATTGGGTTTTATGGCTACACCTTC.

The chain recombines TRBV10-3 with TRBJ2-7; D may be TRBD2 (6 bases). The CDR3 runs 12 residues. Trimming cost V 6 bases and J 2 bases, with 8 bases left between them. CDR1 is ENHRY, CDR2 SYGVKD, per germline. CDR3 DNA sequence: TGTGCCATCAGCACGGGGGCCTACGAGCAGTACTTC. Encoded protein: CAISTGAYEQYF.

The chain couples TRBV27 to TRBJ1-1; 7 nucleotides match TRBD1. This CDR3 has 13 residues. V trimming: 3 bases; J trimming: 6 bases; junction bases outside the gene matches: 4. Germline CDR1 and CDR2: MNHEY and SMNVEV (reference sequence). The CDR3 spells CASSLLTGSEAFF. The CDR3 nucleotides are TGTGCCAGCAGTTTGCTGACAGGGTCTGAAGCTTTCTTT.

V usage is TRBV10-3 and J usage is TRBJ1-1, with 7 bases fitting TRBD1. CDR3 size: 14 residues. Trimming at V came to 6 bases and at J to 2 bases, leaving 6 bases not matched to a gene. Germline V CDR1 and CDR2: ENHRY, SYGVKD. The chain's CDR3 is CAIRPDRANTEAFF. The CDR3 bases are TGTGCCATCAGACCCGACAGGGCAAACACTGAAGCTTTCTTT.

The chain employs TRBV5-6 and TRBJ1-2, with D possibly TRBD1 on 5 matching bases. This CDR3 region has 15 residues. Trimming removed 4 bases at V and 8 bases at J, with 21 bases between. Germline loops: CDR1 SGHDT, CDR2 YYEEEE. The CDR3 nucleotides read TGTGCCAGCAGCCTGGGACGACCCCTAACAGAGGGCTACACCTTC. Its translation: CASSLGRPLTEGYTF.

J is TRBJ1-2 and V is TRBV10-2; no reliable D call. Trimming removed 3 bases at V and 2 bases at J, with 16 bases between. The CDR3 totals 16 residues. The germline CDR1 and CDR2 sequences are WSHSY and SAAADI. In DNA, the CDR3 is TGCGCCAGCAGTGATGTCCGCAAATCGCAGAACTATGGCTACACCTTC. Translating it yields CASSDVRKSQNYGYTF.

The CDR3 DNA follows: TGTGCCAGCAGCTTACCGACACAAACCTTCTCTGGAAACACCATATATTTT. The encoded protein is CASSLPTQTFSGNTIYF. This rearrangement joins TRBV7-9 to TRBJ1-3, with D uncertain. The CDR3 runs 17 residues. V shed 2 bases and J shed 0 bases, with 14 bases lying between them. Germline V CDR1 and CDR2: SEHNR, FQNEAQ (reference sequence).

The rearrangement links TRBV4-1 to TRBJ2-1, with 10 bases fitting TRBD1. The CDR3 sequence is 18 residues long. The junction had 6 bases not matched to a gene; V was cut back by 1 base and J by 0 bases. Germline V gives CDR1 MGHRA, CDR2 YSYEKL. The CDR3, as DNA: TGCGCCAGCAGCCAAGGGGGGGGACAGGGGCACTCCTACAATGAGCAGTTCTTC. Amino acid sequence: CASSQGGGQGHSYNEQFF.

In this sample, this clone turned up a few times. This chain connects TRBV6-6 to TRBJ1-2, with a possible D match to TRBD1 (6 bases). The CDR3 consists of 14 residues. Germline V CDR1 and CDR2: MNHNY, SVGAGI (reference sequence). V lost 7 bases and J lost 4, with 16 bases in between. The CDR3 protein is CASIPGDRSYGYTF. Here the CDR3 DNA reads TGTGCCAGCATACCAGGGGATCGTAGCTATGGCTACACCTTC.

The chain carries TRBV5-6 and TRBJ1-1; D is possibly TRBD1 (5 bases). This CDR3 comprises 15 residues. V was pared by 2 bases and J by 1 base, with 12 bases between. Germline CDR1 is SGHDT and CDR2 is YYEEEE. For the CDR3, the DNA is TGTGCCAGCAGCTTACCTGGACAATGGAACACTGAAGCTTTCTTT. It encodes CASSLPGQWNTEAFF.

The V and J genes are TRBV4-3 and TRBJ2-7; maybe TRBD1 (6 bases). V lost 3 bases and J lost 8, with 14 bases in between. This CDR3 has 13 residues. Germline V gives CDR1 LGHNA, CDR2 YSLEER. The CDR3 spells CASSQDRNRKQYF. In DNA, the CDR3 is TGCGCCAGCAGCCAGGACAGAAATCGAAAGCAGTACTTC.

The gene calls are TRBV7-8 and TRBJ2-2; D not resolved. The CDR3 sequence is 15 residues long. Germline-derived CDR1 and CDR2 are SGHVS and FQNEAQ. V lost 1 base and J lost 2, with 8 bases in between. Here the CDR3 DNA reads TGTGCCAGCAGCTTAGAAACAGCCAACACCGGGGAGCTGTTTTTT. Its protein product is CASSLETANTGELFF. Looking up the rest from reference TRBV7-8 and TRBJ2-2 gives the full variable domain: GAGVSQSPRYKVAKRGQDVALRCDPISGHVSLFWYQQALGQGPEFLTYFQNEAQLDKSGLPSDRFFAERPEGSVSTLKIQRTQQEDSAVYLCASSLETANTGELFFGEGSRLTVL.

This chain connects TRBV16 to TRBJ2-3, with TRBD2 matching 8 bases. V trimming: 0 bases; J trimming: 3 bases; junction bases outside the gene matches: 2. The CDR3 covers 15 residues. Germline V gene sequence: CDR1 KGHSY, CDR2 FQNENV. The CDR3: CASSQSSSGTDTQYF. The CDR3 DNA is TGTGCCAGCAGCCAATCGTCTAGCGGGACAGATACGCAGTATTTT.

This chain links TRBV3-1 (or the pseudogene TRBV3-2) with TRBJ2-7; tentative D call: TRBD2 (5 bases). V lost 1 base to trimming and J lost 0 bases, with 13 bases between them. Looked up from germline, CDR1 is LGHDT and CDR2 is YNNKEL (reference sequence). CDR3 length: 16 amino acids. CDR3 DNA: TGTGCCAGCAGCCAAGTAGCGCATAGGAGCTCCTACGAGCAGTACTTC. It specifies CASSQVAHRSSYEQYF.